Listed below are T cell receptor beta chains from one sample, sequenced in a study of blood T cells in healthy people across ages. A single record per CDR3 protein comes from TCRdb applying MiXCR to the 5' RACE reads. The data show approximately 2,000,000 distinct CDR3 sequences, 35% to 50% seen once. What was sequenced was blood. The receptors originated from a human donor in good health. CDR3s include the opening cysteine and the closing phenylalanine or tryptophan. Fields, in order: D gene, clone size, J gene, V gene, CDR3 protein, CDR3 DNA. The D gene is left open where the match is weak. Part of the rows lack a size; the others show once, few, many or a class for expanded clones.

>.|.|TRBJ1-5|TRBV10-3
CAISEIGGGEGPQHF
TGTGCCATCAGTGAGATTGGTGGGGGCGAGGGGCCCCAGCATTTT
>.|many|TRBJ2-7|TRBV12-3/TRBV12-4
CASSFGGAYYEQYF
TGTGCCAGCAGTTTCGGCGGAGCTTACTACGAGCAGTACTTC
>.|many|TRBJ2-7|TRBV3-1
CASSSWTTLEQYF
TGTGCCAGCAGCTCTTGGACGACCCTGGAGCAGTACTTC
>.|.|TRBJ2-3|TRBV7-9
CASKGGSGDTQYF
TGTGCCAGCAAGGGGGGTTCGGGAGATACGCAGTATTTT
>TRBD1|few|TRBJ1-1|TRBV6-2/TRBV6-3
CASNDRVAEAFF
TGTGCCAGCAACGACAGGGTTGCTGAAGCTTTCTTT
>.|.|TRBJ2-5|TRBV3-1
CASSHRGTQYF
TGTGCCAGCAGCCACAGGGGGACCCAGTACTTC
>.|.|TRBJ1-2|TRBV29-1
CSADDGGRGGYTF
TGCAGCGCAGACGACGGGGGCAGAGGTGGCTACACCTTC
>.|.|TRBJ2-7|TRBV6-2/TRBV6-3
CASSYPRTDTYEQYF
TGTGCCAGCAGTTACCCTAGGACTGATACCTACGAGCAGTACTTC
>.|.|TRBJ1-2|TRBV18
CASSPYHRELGFGYTF
TGTGCCAGCTCACCATATCACAGGGAGTTAGGTTTCGGCTACACCTTC
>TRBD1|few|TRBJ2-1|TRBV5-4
CASSTGAGYNEQFF
TGTGCCAGCAGCACAGGGGCGGGCTACAATGAGCAGTTCTTC
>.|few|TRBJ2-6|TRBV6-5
CASSTYTSGANVLTF
TGTGCCAGCAGTACATACACTTCTGGGGCCAACGTCCTGACTTTC
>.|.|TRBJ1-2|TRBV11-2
CASSRQRGDGYTF
TGTGCCAGCAGCCGACAGAGGGGGGATGGCTACACCTTC
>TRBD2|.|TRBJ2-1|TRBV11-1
CASSFWTSGGVYEQFF
TGTGCCAGCAGCTTTTGGACTAGCGGGGGTGTATATGAGCAGTTCTTC
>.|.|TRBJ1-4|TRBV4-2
CASSQEPGGEGEKLFF
TGTGCCAGCAGCCAAGAACCCGGGGGCGAGGGTGAAAAACTGTTTTTT
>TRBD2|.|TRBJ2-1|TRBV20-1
CSARGGGQHNEQFF
TGCAGTGCTAGAGGCGGGGGGCAACACAATGAGCAGTTCTTC
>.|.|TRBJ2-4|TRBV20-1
CSAEDMTGIRGEQYF
TGCAGTGCTGAAGATATGACAGGGATTCGGGGGGAGCAGTACTTC
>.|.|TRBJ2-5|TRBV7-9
CASSPPRSVETQYF
TGTGCCAGCAGCCCGCCCAGGAGCGTAGAGACCCAGTACTTC
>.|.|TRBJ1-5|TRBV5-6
CASSLGGPDGRPQHF
TGTGCCAGCAGCTTGGGGGGACCGGATGGTCGACCCCAGCATTTT
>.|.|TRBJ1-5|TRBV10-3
CAISPTGNQPQHF
TGTGCCATCAGTCCAACCGGGAATCAGCCCCAGCATTTT
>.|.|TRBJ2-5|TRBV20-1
CSAKLDRSLAGQYF
TGCAGTGCTAAATTGGACCGTTCCCTCGCGGGGCAGTACTTC
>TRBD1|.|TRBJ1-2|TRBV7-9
CASSSDRAVGGYTF
TGTGCCAGCAGCTCAGACAGGGCTGTTGGTGGCTACACCTTC
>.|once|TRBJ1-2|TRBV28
CASKGGGLYGYTF
TGTGCCAGCAAAGGAGGCGGCCTCTATGGCTACACCTTC
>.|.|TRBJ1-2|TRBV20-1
CSASCAGRAYGYTF
TGCAGTGCTAGTTGCGCCGGCAGGGCCTATGGCTACACCTTC
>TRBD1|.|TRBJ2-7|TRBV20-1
CSARRGQGTSYEQYF
TGCAGTGCTAGACGAGGACAGGGGACGTCCTACGAGCAGTACTTC
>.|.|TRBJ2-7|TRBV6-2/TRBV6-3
CASSYSLSTYEQYF
TGTGCCAGCAGTTACTCTCTCAGTACCTACGAGCAGTACTTC
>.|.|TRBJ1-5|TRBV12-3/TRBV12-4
CTSSRTTGHQPQHF
TGTACCAGCAGCCGAACGACAGGTCATCAGCCCCAGCATTTT
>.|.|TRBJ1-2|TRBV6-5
CASTGRGKSGYGYTF
TGTGCCAGCACTGGACGGGGCAAAAGTGGGTATGGCTACACCTTC
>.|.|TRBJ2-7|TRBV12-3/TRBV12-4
CASRQGPLEYEQYF
TGTGCCAGCAGGCAGGGACCCCTCGAGTACGAGCAGTACTTC
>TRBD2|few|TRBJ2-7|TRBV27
CASSRPGLESEQYF
TGTGCCAGCAGTAGACCGGGACTAGAGAGCGAGCAGTACTTC
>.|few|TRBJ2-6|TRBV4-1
CASSSWTLFSGANVLTF
TGCGCCAGCAGCTCTTGGACCCTCTTCTCTGGGGCCAACGTCCTGACTTTC
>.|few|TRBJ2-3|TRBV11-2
CASSLYPPPGVPPSDTQYF
TGTGCCAGCAGCTTATATCCCCCCCCGGGCGTCCCACCTTCAGATACGCAGTATTTT
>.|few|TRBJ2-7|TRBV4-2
CASSRKVSDSGYEQYF
TGTGCCAGCAGCCGGAAGGTATCGGACAGCGGATACGAGCAGTACTTC
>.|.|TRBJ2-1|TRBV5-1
CASSPGNQQFF
TGCGCCAGCAGCCCCGGGAATCAGCAGTTCTTC
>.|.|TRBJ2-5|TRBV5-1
CASSLTFSAETQYF
TGCGCCAGCAGCTTGACGTTTAGTGCGGAGACCCAGTACTTC
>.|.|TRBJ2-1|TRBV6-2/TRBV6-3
CASHGLGRGNYNEQFF
TGTGCCAGCCACGGCCTCGGTCGAGGGAACTACAATGAGCAGTTCTTC
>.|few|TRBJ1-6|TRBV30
CAWSRQSSYNSPLHF
TGTGCCTGGAGTAGGCAGAGCTCCTATAATTCACCCCTCCACTTT
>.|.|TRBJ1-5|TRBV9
CASSVDGRDQPQHF
TGTGCCAGCAGCGTAGACGGCAGGGATCAGCCCCAGCATTTT
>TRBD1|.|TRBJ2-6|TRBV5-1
CASSFGWTGAGANVLTF
TGCGCCAGCAGCTTCGGGTGGACAGGCGCCGGGGCCAACGTCTTGACTTTC
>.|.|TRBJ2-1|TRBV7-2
CASSIASLRGTQFF
TGTGCCAGCAGCATTGCGTCACTTCGAGGTACGCAGTTCTTC
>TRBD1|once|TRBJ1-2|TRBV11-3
CASSLRERQGADGYTF
TGCGCCAGCAGCCTACGGGAACGACAGGGGGCGGATGGCTACACCTTC
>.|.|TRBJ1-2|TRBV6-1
CASSEPGLNYGYTF
TGTGCCAGCAGTGAACCCGGGCTTAACTATGGCTACACCTTC
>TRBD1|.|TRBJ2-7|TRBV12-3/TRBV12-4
CASSSGTGGEDEQYF
TGTGCCAGCAGTTCAGGGACAGGGGGCGAAGACGAGCAGTACTTC
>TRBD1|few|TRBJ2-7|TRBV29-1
CSVGTGGLSEQYF
TGCAGCGTAGGGACAGGGGGATTATCCGAGCAGTACTTC
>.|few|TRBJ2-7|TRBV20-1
CSAARDFHSYEQYF
TGCAGTGCCGCTCGGGACTTCCACTCCTACGAGCAGTACTTC
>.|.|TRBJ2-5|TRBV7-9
CASSSIARPYQETQYF
TGTGCCAGCAGCTCAATCGCCCGACCCTACCAAGAGACCCAGTACTTC
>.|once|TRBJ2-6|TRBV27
CASSFHGANVLTF
TGTGCCAGCAGTTTCCACGGGGCCAACGTCCTGACTTTC
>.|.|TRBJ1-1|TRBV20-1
CSARPGSTEAFF
TGCAGTGCTAGACCGGGGAGCACTGAAGCTTTCTTT
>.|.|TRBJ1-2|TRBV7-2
CASSPGVWGVIGYTF
TGTGCCAGCAGCCCAGGGGTATGGGGGGTTATTGGCTACACCTTC
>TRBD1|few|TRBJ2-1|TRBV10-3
CAINRDRESSYNEQFF
TGTGCCATCAACCGGGACAGGGAAAGCTCCTACAATGAGCAGTTCTTC
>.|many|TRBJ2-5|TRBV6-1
CASSTVGETQYF
TGTGCCAGCAGTACGGTAGGAGAGACCCAGTACTTC
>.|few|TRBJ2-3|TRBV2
CASIYSGAKDTQYF
TGTGCCAGCATCTACTCAGGGGCGAAAGATACGCAGTATTTT
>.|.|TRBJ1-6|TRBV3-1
CASSQVGGTGNSPLHF
TGTGCCAGCAGCCAAGTGGGGGGGACGGGTAATTCACCCCTCCACTTT
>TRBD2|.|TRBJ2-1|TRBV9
CASSVAGGGYNEQFF
TGTGCCAGCAGCGTAGCCGGCGGGGGTTACAATGAGCAGTTCTTC
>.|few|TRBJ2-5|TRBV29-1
CSAIIQETQYF
TGCAGCGCCATCATTCAAGAGACCCAGTACTTC
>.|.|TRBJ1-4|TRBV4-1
CASRSPGEGNEKLFF
TGCGCCAGCAGGTCCCCAGGGGAGGGGAATGAAAAACTGTTTTTT
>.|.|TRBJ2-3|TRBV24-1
CATSDKTWGSTDTRYF
TGTGCCACCAGTGATAAGACGTGGGGAAGCACAGATACGCGGTATTTT